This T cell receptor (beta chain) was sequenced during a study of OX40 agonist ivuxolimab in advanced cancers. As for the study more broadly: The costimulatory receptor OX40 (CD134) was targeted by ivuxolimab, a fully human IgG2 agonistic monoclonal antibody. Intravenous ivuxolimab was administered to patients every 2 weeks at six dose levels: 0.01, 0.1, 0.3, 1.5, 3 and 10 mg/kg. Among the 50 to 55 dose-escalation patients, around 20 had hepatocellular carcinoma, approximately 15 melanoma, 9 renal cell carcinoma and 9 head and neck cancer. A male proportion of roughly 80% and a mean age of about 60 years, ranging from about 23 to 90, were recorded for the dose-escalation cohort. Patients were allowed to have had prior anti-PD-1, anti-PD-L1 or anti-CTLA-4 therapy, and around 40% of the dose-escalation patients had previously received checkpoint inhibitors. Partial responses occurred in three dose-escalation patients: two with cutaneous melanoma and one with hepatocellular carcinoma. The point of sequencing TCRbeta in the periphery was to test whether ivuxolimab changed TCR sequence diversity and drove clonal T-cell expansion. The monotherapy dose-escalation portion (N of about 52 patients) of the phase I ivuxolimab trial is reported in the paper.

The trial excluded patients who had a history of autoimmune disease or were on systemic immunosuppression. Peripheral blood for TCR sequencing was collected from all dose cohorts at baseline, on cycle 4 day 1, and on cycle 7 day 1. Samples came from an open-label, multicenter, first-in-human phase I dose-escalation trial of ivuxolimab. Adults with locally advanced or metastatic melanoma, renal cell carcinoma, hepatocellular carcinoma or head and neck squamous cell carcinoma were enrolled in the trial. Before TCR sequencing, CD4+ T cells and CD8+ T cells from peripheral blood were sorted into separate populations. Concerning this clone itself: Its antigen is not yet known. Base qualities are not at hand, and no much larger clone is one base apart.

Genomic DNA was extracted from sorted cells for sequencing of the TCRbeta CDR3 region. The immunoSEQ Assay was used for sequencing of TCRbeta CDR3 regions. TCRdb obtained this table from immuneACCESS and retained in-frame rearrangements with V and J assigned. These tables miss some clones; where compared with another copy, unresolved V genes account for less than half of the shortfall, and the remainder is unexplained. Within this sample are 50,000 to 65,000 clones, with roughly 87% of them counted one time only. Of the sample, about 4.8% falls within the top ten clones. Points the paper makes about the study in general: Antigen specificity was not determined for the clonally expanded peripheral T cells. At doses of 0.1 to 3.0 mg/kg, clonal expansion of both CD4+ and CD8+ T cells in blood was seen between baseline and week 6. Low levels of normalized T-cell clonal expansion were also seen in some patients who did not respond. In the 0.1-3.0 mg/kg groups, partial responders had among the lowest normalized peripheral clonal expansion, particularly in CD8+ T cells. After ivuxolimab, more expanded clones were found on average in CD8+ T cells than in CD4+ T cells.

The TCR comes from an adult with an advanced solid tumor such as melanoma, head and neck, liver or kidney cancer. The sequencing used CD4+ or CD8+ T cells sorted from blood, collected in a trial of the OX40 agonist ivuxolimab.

The CDR3 reads CASSPDQTGNSFSSGNTIYF. The DNA sequence is TGTGCCAGCAGCCCTGACCAGACAGGGAACTCCTTCAGCTCTGGAAACACCATATATTTT. The chain was built from TRBV14 and TRBJ1-3; the junction holds 7 bases that match TRBD1. The germline V end is reduced by 4 bases and the J end by 0 bases; junction bases left unmatched: 18. The CDR3 goes from the cysteine to the phenylalanine over 20 residues. CDR3 DNA only is kept here, 60 bases in frame from base 1. The germline V gene provides CDR1 SGHDN and CDR2 FVKESK.